What follows is one T cell receptor (beta chain) and its context. This clonotype was counted at least ten times. It lacks a known antigen. No much larger clone exists at a distance of one base, and base qualities are not known. This sample was included in a study of T cells in Graves' hyperthyroidism and ophthalmopathy (dated by TCRdb to the late 2010s). In terms of the full investigation: Peripheral blood samples were taken at initial diagnosis, before any treatment was given. TCR V-J signatures able to tell the groups apart were searched for in a discovery cohort of approximately 95 patients, of whom under 45 had Graves' ophthalmopathy and 55 to 65 had stable Graves' hyperthyroidism. Prospective prediction of ophthalmopathy was tested in an independent validation cohort consisting of under 20 hyperthyroidism patients and some 17 patients who later progressed to ophthalmopathy. The roughly 94 discovery patients were randomly split 7:3 into training and test sets. In more than 5 Graves' hyperthyroidism patients, the study also compared T-cell repertoires from thyroid tissue with T-cell repertoires from blood. After sampling, hyperthyroidism patients received methimazole starting at 30 mg daily, and ophthalmopathy patients received high-dose intravenous methylprednisolone. TCR Vbeta CDR3 sequencing of 120 to 150 peripheral blood samples (about 45 ophthalmopathy, 75 to 80 hyperthyroidism and roughly 17 progressor patients) is reported in the paper. Overall study outcomes, separate from this receptor: Blood samples also contained most of the expanded thyroid clonotypes (frequency above 0.001), which suggests that blood repertoires may reflect thyroid immune responses. A 13 V-J signature model separated ophthalmopathy from stable hyperthyroidism, with about 90% sensitivity and about 81% specificity in cross-validation and 80%/75% in testing. In validation, the model predicted progression to ophthalmopathy with around 71% sensitivity and around 72% specificity, a median of about 6.7 months before onset. Sample size was not statistically predetermined, and blinding of investigators to group allocation was not performed.

Amplification of TCR beta CDR3 regions was carried out from RNA transcripts. The TCR CDR3 was subjected to a first round of RT-PCR using the HTBI primer set and the Qiagen OneStep RT-PCR kit. The libraries were constructed in a second round of multiplex PCR and then size-selected and purified. The libraries were sequenced on an Illumina HiSeq2000 using paired-end 100 bp reads. Processing in the source paper ran as follows. SOAPnuke was used to process the raw data, with reads discarded if the reads contained adapters or uncalled bases, had a mean Phred below 15, or lacked an exact constant-primer or identifier match. COPE v1.2.5 was used to merge the high-quality paired reads, and each unique nucleotide sequence was defined as a clonotype. MiTCR v1.1 was used to align clonotypes to the IMGT TRBV, TRBD and TRBJ reference segments. The analysis was restricted to V-J combinations with a frequency above 0.0001, which together covered about 99% of the repertoires. A TCS score was defined as the ratio between F50 (clonal expansion) and ExV (chaos), using BLOSUM62-based TCRdist between CDR3 peptides within each V-J. Welch's t-statistics and random forest reduced roughly 500 V-J features to 10 to 15, which were used in a naive Bayes classifier (R e1071). Using fastp trimming at Q25 and MiXCR clonotype assembly, TCRdb reanalyzed the public sequencing data and kept in-frame beta chains. Rows matching on CDR3 protein sequence are summarized as one entry with the most common DNA and genes. The V and J calls here are based on TCRdb, not the publication. The table for this sample lists under 400,000 distinct CDR3 sequences; less than 20% of them were counted only once. Around 15% of the sample is taken by the ten largest.

In the ophthalmopathy patients, disease was moderately to severely active, with a Clinical Activity Score of 3 or more, a NOSPECS grade of 4 or more, and a duration of less than 3 months. Exclusion was applied to patients with uncontrolled infections, other autoimmune diseases, pregnancy or lactation. Diagnoses were established on the basis of clinical symptoms, serum thyroxine and TRAb, thyroid ultrasound, and orbital computed tomography. PBMCs were isolated from more than 9 ml of fresh peripheral blood by Ficoll-Paque density gradient centrifugation. Trizol reagent was used to extract total RNA, and RNA quality was then checked on an Agilent 2100 Bioanalyzer. Material: blood. The origin of this receptor is a middle-aged woman with Graves' ophthalmopathy.

This receptor carries the CDR3 CASSYDGYGYTF. The nucleotides are TGTGCCAGCAGTTACGACGGTTATGGCTACACCTTC. The sequence is built from TRBV6-5 and TRBJ1-2, with the D gene not clear enough to name. Trimming takes 2 bases from V and 5 bases from J, and the germline ends sit 6 bases apart. CDR1 MNHEY and CDR2 SVGAGI were looked up in the germline V gene. The CDR3 runs 12 amino acids, cysteine and phenylalanine included. Kept here is only the CDR3 DNA, which spans 36 bases and is read in frame from base 1.